This is a list of T cell receptor beta chains from one sample in a study of T cells after posttransplantation cyclophosphamide. Sequenced by immunoSEQ multiplex PCR; TCRdb stores in-frame clones only, minus some. The sample holds under 15,000 clones; roughly four fifths are singletons and the top ten take about 0.78%. Sequencing was carried out using memory CD4+ T cells sorted from PBMCs. The receptors stem from a man between 45 and 60 years old in good health, CMV-negative, and a related stem cell transplant donor. CDR3s include the opening cysteine and the closing phenylalanine or tryptophan. The D gene is left open where the match is weak. Only some rows state a clone size, as once, few, many or a class for expanded clones.

d_gene	v_gene	abundance	j_gene	CDR3nt	CDR3aa
.	TRBV29-1	.	TRBJ2-2	TGCAGCGTTGCCCCCGGTCACGGGGAGCTGTTTTTT	CSVAPGHGELFF
.	TRBV7-6	.	TRBJ1-3	TGTGCCAGCAGCCCAGGGTCCGCAGGGACATCTGGAAACACCATATATTTT	CASSPGSAGTSGNTIYF
.	TRBV9	.	TRBJ2-2	TGTGCCAGTACAGGGAACACCGGGGAGCTGTTTTTT	CASTGNTGELFF
.	TRBV27	once	TRBJ2-3	TGTGCCAGCTGTGTTAGAATCACAGATACGCAGTATTTT	CASCVRITDTQYF
TRBD1	TRBV6-5	.	TRBJ1-1	TGTGCCAGCAGTTACCAGGGGGAAAACACTGAAGCTTTCTTT	CASSYQGENTEAFF
.	TRBV7-9	.	TRBJ2-2	TGTGCCAGCAGCTTCACCGGTCCCGTAGTCGGGGAGCTGTTTTTT	CASSFTGPVVGELFF
TRBD1	TRBV6-4	.	TRBJ2-7	TGTGCCAGCAGTGCCTGCGACAGGGACAACGAGCAGTACTTC	CASSACDRDNEQYF
TRBD2	TRBV7-6	.	TRBJ2-1	TGTGCCAGCAGCTTCTTTAAGACTAGCGGGAGGACGGGTGAGCAGTTCTTC	CASSFFKTSGRTGEQFF
TRBD1	TRBV6-5	.	TRBJ1-6	TGTGCCAGCAGCTACTCGAGGGCAGGGGGGTCTTCACCCCTCCACTTT	CASSYSRAGGSSPLHF
.	TRBV27	.	TRBJ1-5	TGTGCCAGCAGTTTATGGCCTCTAGAGCCCCAGCATTTT	CASSLWPLEPQHF
TRBD1	TRBV6-1	.	TRBJ1-5	TGTGCCAGCAGTGCAATTTCGGGACAGGGGGCCCTTTACAGCAATCAGCCCCAGCATTTT	CASSAISGQGALYSNQPQHF
TRBD1	TRBV5-1	.	TRBJ1-1	TGCGCCAGCAGCTCGGGACAGTATGGGAACACTGAAGCTTTCTTT	CASSSGQYGNTEAFF
TRBD2	TRBV9	.	TRBJ2-7	TGTGCCAGCAGCAAATCGACTAGCGGGGGGGGCCTTACCTACGAGCAGTACTTC	CASSKSTSGGGLTYEQYF
.	TRBV4-3	.	TRBJ1-5	TGCGCCAGCAGCCAAACAGGGACGAGCAATCAGCCCCAGCATTTT	CASSQTGTSNQPQHF
.	TRBV29-1	.	TRBJ1-1	TGCAGCGTTGAAGAGGCTCCGAACACTGAAGCTTTCTTT	CSVEEAPNTEAFF